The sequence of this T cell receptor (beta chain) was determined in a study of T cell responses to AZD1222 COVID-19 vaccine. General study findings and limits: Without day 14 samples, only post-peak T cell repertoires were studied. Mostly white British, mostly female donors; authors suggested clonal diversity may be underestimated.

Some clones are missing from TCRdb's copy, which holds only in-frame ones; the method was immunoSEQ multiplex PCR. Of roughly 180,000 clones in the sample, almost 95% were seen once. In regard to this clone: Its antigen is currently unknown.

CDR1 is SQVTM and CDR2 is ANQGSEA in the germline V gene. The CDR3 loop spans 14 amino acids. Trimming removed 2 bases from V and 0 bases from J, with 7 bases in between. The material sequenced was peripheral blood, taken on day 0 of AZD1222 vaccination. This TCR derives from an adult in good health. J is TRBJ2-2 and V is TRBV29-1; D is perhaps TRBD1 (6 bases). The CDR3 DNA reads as TGCAGCGTTGAACACAGGGCGAACACCGGGGAGCTGTTTTTT. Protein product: CSVEHRANTGELFF.